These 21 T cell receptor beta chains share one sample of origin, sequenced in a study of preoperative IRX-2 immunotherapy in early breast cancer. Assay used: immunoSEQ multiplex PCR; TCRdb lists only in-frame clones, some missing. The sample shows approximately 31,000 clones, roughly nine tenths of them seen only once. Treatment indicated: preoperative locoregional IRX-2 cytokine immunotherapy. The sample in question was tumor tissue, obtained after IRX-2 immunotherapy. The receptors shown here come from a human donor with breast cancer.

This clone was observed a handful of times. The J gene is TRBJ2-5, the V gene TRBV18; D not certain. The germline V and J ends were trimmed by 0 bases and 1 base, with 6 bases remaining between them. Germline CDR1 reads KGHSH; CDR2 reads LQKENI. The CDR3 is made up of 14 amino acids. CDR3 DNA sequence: TGTGCCAGCTCACCACCGACAAGCCAAGAGACCCAGTACTTC. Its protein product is CASSPPTSQETQYF.

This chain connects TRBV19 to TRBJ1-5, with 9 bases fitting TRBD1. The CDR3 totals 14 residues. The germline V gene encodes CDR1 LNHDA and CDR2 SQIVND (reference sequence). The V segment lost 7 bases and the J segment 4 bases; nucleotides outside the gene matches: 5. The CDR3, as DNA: TGTGCCAGTAATGGGGACAGGGAGAATCAGCCCCAGCATTTT. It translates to CASNGDRENQPQHF.

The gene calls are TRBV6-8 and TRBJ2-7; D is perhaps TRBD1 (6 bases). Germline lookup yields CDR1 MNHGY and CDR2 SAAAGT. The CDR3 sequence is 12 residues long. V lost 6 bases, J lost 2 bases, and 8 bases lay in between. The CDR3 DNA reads TGTGCCAGCAGCCAGGGGACCTACGAGCAGTACGTC. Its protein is CASSQGTYEQYV.

CDR3 nucleotides: TGTGCCAGCAGCCCGTTATTAGCGGGTGATGAGCAGTTCTTC. This codes for CASSPLLAGDEQFF. This chain links TRBV7-6 with TRBJ2-1; 7 bases map to TRBD2. The CDR3 covers 14 residues. Germline assignment: CDR1 SGHVS and CDR2 FNYEAQ. The V and J ends lost 5 bases and 8 bases, in that order; junction bases with no gene match: 9.

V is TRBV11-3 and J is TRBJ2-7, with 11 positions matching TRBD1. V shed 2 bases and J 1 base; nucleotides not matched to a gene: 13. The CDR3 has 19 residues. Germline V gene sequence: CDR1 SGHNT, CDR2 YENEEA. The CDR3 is CASSLFSGFGTGGSYEQYF. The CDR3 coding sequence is TGTGCCAGCAGCTTATTTTCCGGTTTCGGGACAGGGGGTTCCTACGAGCAGTACTTC.

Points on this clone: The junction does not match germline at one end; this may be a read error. The CDR3 bases are TGTGCCATCAGTAGACAGGGGGGTGTCTATGGCTACACCTTC. This sequence encodes CAISRQGGVYGYTF. This sequence joins TRBV6-8 and TRBJ1-2; 9 positions match TRBD1. The CDR3 is made up of 14 amino acids. Germline V lookup: CDR1 MNHGY, CDR2 SAAAGT.

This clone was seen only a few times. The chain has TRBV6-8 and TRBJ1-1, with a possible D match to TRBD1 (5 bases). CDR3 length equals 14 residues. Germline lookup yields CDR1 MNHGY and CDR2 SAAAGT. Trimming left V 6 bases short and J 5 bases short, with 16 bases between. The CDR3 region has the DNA TGTGCCAGCAGGGATACAGGACTTCGGACTGAAGCTTTCTTT. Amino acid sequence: CASRDTGLRTEAFF.

For the CDR3, the DNA is TGTGCCAGCAGTGAATTTTCGGGTGGGTTCACTGAAGCTTTCTTT. This translates into CASSEFSGGFTEAFF. The chain carries TRBV2 and TRBJ1-1; unclear D gene. The CDR3 extends over 15 amino acids. CDR1 is SNHLY, CDR2 FYNNEI, per germline. The ends were cut back, 2 bases at V and 4 bases at J, with 14 bases in the middle.

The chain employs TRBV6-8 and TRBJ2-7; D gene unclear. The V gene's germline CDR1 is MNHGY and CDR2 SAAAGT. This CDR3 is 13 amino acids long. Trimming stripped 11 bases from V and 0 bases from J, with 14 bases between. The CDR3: CASWDSSSYEQYF. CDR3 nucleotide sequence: TGTGCCTCCTGGGATAGCAGCTCCTACGAGCAGTACTTC.

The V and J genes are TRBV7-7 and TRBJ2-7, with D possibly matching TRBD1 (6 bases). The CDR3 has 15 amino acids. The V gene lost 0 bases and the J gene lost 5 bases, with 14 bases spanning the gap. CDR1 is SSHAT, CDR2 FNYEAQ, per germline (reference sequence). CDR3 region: CASSLASGVSNEQYF. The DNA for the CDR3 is TGTGCCAGCAGCTTAGCTTCAGGGGTTAGCAACGAGCAGTACTTC.

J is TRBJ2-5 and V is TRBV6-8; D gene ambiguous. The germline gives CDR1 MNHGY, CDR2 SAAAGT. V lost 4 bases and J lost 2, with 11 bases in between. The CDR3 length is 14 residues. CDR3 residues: CASSFLGRQETQYF. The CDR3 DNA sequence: TGTGCCAGCAGTTTCTTGGGCCGGCAAGAGACCCAGTACTTC.

Here the CDR3 reads CASSSSGQGATNEKLFF. The CDR3 DNA reads as TGTGCCAGCAGCTCCTCGGGACAGGGTGCAACTAATGAAAAACTGTTTTTT. The chain has TRBV7-7 and TRBJ1-4, with TRBD1 matching 9 bases. The CDR3 is 17 residues long. V shed 4 bases and J 0 bases; nucleotides not matched to a gene: 6. Germline assignment: CDR1 SSHAT and CDR2 FNYEAQ (reference sequence).

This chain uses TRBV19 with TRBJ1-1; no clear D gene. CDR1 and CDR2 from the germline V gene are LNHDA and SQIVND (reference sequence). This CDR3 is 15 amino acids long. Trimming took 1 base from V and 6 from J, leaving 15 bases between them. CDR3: CASSIVDKNRPEAFF. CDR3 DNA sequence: TGTGCCAGTAGTATAGTTGATAAAAACCGTCCTGAAGCTTTCTTT.

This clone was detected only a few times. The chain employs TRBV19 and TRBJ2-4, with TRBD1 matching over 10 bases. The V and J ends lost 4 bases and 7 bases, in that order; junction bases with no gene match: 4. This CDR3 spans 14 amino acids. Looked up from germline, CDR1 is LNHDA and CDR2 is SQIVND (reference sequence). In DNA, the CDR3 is TGTGCCAGTAGTAGACAGGGGGCCGGTAACATTCAGTACTTC. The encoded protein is CASSRQGAGNIQYF.

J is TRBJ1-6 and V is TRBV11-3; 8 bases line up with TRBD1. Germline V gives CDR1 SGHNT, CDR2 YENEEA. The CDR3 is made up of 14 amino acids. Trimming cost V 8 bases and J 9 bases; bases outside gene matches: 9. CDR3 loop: CASGATGEGSPLHF. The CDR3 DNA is TGTGCCAGCGGGGCGACAGGGGAAGGTTCACCCCTCCACTTT.

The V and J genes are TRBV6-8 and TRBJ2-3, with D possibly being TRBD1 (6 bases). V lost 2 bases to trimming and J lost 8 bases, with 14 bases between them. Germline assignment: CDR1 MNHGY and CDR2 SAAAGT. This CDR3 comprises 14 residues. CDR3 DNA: TGTGCCAGCAGTTACGTCAGGGACAAGGGTACGCAGTATTTT. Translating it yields CASSYVRDKGTQYF.

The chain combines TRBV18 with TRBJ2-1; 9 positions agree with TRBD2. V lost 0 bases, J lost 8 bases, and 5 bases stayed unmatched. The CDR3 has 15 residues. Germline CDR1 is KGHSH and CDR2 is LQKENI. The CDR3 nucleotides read TGTGCCAGCTCACCACCGGCGGGGGGGCTTTATGAGCAGTTCTTC. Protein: CASSPPAGGLYEQFF.

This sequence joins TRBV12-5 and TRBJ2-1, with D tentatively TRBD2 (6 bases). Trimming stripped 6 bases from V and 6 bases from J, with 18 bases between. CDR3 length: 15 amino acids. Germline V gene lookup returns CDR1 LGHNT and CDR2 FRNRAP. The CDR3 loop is CASGGDFSPSNEQFF. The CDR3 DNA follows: TGTGCTAGTGGGGGGGACTTTTCCCCCTCCAATGAGCAGTTCTTC.

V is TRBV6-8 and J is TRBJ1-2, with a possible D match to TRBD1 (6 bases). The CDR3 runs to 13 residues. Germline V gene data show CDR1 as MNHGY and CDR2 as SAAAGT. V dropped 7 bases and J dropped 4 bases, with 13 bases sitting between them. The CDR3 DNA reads TGTGCCAGCATCCCGACAGGAACCTATGGCTACACCTTC. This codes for CASIPTGTYGYTF.

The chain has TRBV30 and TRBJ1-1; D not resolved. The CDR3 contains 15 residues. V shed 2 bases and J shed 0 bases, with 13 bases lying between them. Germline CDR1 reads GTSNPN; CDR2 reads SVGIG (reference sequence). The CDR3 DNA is TGTGCCTGGAGTAGGATCAAGAACTTGAACACTGAAGCTTTCTTT. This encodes CAWSRIKNLNTEAFF. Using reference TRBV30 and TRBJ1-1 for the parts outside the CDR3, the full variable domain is SQTIHQWPATLVQPVGSPLSLECTVEGTSNPNLYWYRQAAGRGLQLLFYSVGIGQISSEVPQNLSASRPQDRQFILSSKKLLLSDSGFYLCAWSRIKNLNTEAFFGQGTRLTVV.

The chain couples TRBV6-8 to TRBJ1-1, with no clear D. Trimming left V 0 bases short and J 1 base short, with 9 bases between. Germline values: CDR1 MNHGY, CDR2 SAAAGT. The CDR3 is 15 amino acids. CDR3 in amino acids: CASSYSARTNTEAFF. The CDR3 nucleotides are TGTGCCAGCAGTTACTCGGCCAGGACGAACACTGAAGCTTTCTTT.